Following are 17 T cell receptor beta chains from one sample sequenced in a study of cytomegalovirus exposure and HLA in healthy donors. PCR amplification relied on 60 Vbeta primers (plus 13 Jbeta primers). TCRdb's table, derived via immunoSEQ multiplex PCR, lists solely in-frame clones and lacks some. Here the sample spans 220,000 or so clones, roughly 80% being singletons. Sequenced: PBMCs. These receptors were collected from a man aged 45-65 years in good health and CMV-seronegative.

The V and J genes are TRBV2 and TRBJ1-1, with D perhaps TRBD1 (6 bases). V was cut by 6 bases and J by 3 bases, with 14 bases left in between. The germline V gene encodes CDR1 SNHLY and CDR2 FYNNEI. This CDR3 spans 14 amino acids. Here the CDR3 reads CASSGRGGHTEAFF. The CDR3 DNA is TGTGCCAGCAGCGGGCGAGGGGGACACACTGAAGCTTTCTTT.

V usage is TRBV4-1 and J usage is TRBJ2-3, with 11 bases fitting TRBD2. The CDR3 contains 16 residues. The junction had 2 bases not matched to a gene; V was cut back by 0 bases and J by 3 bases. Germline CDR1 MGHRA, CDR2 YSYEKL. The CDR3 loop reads CASSQEASGRTDTQYF. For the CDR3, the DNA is TGCGCCAGCAGCCAAGAGGCTAGCGGGAGGACAGATACGCAGTATTTT.

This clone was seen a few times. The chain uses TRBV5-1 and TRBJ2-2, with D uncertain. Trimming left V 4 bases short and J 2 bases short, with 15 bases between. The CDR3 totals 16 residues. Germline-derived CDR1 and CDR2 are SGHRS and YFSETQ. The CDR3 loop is CASSPEALHNTGELFF. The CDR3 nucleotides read TGCGCCAGCAGCCCCGAGGCTCTACACAACACCGGGGAGCTGTTTTTT.

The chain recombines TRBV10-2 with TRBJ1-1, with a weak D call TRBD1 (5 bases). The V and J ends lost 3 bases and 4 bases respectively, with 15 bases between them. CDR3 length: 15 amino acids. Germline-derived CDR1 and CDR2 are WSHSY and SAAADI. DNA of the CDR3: TGCGCCAGCAGTGAACTCTGGACATCGAGCACTGAAGCTTTCTTT. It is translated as CASSELWTSSTEAFF.

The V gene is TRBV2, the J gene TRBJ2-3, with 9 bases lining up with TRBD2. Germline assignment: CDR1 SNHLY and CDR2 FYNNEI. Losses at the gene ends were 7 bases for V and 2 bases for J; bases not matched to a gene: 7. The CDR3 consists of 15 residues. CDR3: CASISGRISTDTQYF. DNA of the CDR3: TGTGCCAGCATAAGCGGGAGGATCTCCACAGATACGCAGTATTTT.

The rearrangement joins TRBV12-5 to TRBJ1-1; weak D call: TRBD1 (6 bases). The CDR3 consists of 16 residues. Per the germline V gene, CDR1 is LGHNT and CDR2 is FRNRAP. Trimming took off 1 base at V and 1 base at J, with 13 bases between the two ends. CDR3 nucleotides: TGTGCTAGTGGTTTGGGCCTCGGGGGGCCGAACACTGAAGCTTTCTTT. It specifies CASGLGLGGPNTEAFF.

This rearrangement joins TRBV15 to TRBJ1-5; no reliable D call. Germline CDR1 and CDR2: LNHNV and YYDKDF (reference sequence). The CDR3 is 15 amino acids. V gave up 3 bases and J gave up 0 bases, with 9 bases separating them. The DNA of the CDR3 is TGTGCCACCAGCAGGGAGCCCTATAGCAATCAGCCCCAGCATTTT. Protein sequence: CATSREPYSNQPQHF.

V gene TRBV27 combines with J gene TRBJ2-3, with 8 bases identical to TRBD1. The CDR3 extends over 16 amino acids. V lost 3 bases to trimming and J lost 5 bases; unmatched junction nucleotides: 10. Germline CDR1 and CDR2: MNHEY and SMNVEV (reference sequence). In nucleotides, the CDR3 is TGTGCCAGCAGTTTTCGCGTTCAGGGGGCAGGAGATACGCAGTATTTT. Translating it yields CASSFRVQGAGDTQYF.

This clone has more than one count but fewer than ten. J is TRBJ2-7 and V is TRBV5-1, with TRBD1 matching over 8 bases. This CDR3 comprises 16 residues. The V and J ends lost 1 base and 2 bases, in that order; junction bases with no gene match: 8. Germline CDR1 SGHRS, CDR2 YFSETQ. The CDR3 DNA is TGCGCCAGCAGCTTGCCCCGAGGACAGGGAGCCTACGAGCAGTACTTC. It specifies CASSLPRGQGAYEQYF.

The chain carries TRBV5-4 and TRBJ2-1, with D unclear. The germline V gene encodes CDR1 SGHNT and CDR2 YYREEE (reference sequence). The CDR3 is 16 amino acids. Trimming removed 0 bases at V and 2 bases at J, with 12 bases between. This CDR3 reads CASSLAGQVTYNEQFF. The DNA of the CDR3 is TGTGCCAGCAGCTTGGCCGGTCAGGTGACCTACAATGAGCAGTTCTTC.

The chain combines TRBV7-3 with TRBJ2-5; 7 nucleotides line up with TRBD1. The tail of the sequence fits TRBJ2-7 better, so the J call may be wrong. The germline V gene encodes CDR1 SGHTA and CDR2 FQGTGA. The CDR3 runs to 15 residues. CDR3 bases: TGTGCCAGCAGCTTAAAGGGGGCCGCATCCTACGAGCAGTACTTC. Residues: CASSLKGAASYEQYF.

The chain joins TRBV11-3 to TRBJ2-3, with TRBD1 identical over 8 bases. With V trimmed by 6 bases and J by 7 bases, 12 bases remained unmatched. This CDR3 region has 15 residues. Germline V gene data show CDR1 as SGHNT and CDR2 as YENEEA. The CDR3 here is CASSYSGGGMYTQYF. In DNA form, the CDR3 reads TGTGCCAGCAGTTACTCAGGGGGCGGAATGTATACGCAGTATTTT. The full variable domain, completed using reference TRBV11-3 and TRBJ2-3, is EAGVVQSPRYKIIEKKQPVAFWCNPISGHNTLYWYLQNLGQGPELLIRYENEEAVDDSQLPKDRFSAERLKGVDSTLKIQPAELGDSAVYLCASSYSGGGMYTQYFGPGTRLTVL.

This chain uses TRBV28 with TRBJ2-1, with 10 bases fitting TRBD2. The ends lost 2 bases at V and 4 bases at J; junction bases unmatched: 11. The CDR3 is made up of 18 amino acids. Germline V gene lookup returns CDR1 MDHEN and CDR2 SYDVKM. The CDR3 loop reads CASSLLAGASSRYNEQFF. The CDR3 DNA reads TGTGCCAGCAGTTTACTAGCGGGAGCCTCTTCGCGGTACAATGAGCAGTTCTTC. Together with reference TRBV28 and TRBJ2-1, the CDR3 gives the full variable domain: DVKVTQSSRYLVKRTGEKVFLECVQDMDHENMFWYRQDPGLGLRLIYFSYDVKMKEKGDIPEGYSVSREKKERFSLILESASTNQTSMYLCASSLLAGASSRYNEQFFGPGTRLTVL.

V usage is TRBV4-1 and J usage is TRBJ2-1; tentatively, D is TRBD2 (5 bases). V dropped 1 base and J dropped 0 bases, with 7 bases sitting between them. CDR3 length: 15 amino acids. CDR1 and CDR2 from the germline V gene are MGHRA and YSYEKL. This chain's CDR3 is CASSQVGSSYNEQFF. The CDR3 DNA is TGCGCCAGCAGCCAAGTTGGGAGCTCCTACAATGAGCAGTTCTTC.

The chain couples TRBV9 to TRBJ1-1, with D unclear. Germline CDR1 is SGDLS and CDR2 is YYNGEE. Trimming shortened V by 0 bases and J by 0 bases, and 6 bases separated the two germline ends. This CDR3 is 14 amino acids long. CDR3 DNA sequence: TGTGCCAGCAGCGTAGCGGTCCTGAACACTGAAGCTTTCTTT. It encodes CASSVAVLNTEAFF.

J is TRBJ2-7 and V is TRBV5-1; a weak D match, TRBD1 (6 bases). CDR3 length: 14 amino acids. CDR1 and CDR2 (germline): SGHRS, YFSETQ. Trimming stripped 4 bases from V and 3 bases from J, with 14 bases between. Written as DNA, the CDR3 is TGCGCCAGCAGCACACAGGGTCCCAACTACGAGCAGTACTTC. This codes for CASSTQGPNYEQYF.

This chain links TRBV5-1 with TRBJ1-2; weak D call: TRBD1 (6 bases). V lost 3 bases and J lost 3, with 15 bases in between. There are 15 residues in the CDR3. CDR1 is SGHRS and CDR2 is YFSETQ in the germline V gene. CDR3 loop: CASSSNADRHYGYTF. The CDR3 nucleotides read TGCGCCAGCAGCTCCAACGCGGACAGACACTATGGCTACACCTTC.